The 9 T cell receptor beta chains below were found in one sample sequenced in a study of Graves' ophthalmopathy and Graves' hyperthyroidism. TCR beta CDR3 amplification used RNA transcripts. HTBI primers were used in a first-round RT-PCR, which preceded a second-round multiplex PCR. TCRdb called the multiplex PCR reads again in MiXCR, with one record for every CDR3 protein. The table includes 150,000 to 200,000 distinct CDR3 sequences, 39% detected once. Sequenced: peripheral blood. Every receptor here comes from a young man with Graves' ophthalmopathy.

The chain carries TRBV9 and TRBJ2-5, with 7 nucleotides matching TRBD1. CDR1 and CDR2 from the germline V gene are SGDLS and YYNGEE. The CDR3 is made up of 14 amino acids. J was trimmed by 2 bases and V by 4 bases; bases with no gene match: 5. CDR3 in amino acids: CASSLGTEQETQYF. As DNA, the CDR3 is TGTGCCAGCAGCCTCGGGACAGAACAAGAGACCCAGTACTTC.

This clonotype was counted ten times or more. The chain couples TRBV28 to TRBJ2-6, with a possible D match to TRBD2 (6 bases). This CDR3 region has 15 residues. Trimming left V 2 bases short and J 4 bases short, with 9 bases between. Per the germline V gene, CDR1 is MDHEN and CDR2 is SYDVKM. Written as DNA, the CDR3 is TGTGCCAGCAGTTTAGGCGGGGCCGGGGCCAACGTCCTGACTTTC. Protein product: CASSLGGAGANVLTF.

The table lists this clonotype with many counts. This chain links TRBV24-1 with TRBJ1-1, with D hard to call. The V end lost 5 bases, the J end lost 1 base, and 13 bases lay between the germline ends. The CDR3 sequence is 15 residues long. Germline V gene data show CDR1 as KGHDR and CDR2 as SFDVKD. CDR3 sequence: CATSAGGNWNTEAFF. CDR3 DNA: TGTGCCACCAGTGCAGGCGGGAATTGGAACACTGAAGCTTTCTTT.

This CDR3 is CASQDRGYEQYF. CDR3 nucleotides: TGTGCCAGCCAGGACAGGGGATACGAGCAGTACTTC. This sequence joins TRBV11-2 and TRBJ2-7; 9 bases fit TRBD1. V shed 8 bases and J 4 bases; nucleotides not matched to a gene: 3. The CDR3 length is 12 residues. Germline V gene lookup returns CDR1 SGHAT and CDR2 FQNNGV.

J is TRBJ1-5 and V is TRBV6-1; tentatively, D is TRBD1 (5 bases). The CDR3 runs to 14 residues. With 4 bases removed from V and 4 bases from J, the gap between germline ends came to 11 bases. From germline, CDR1 is MNHNS and CDR2 SASEGT. CDR3 region: CASSVLGGNQPQHF. The DNA for the CDR3 is TGTGCCAGCAGTGTCCTCGGGGGGAATCAGCCCCAGCATTTT.

This clonotype was observed a handful of times. V is TRBV12-3 or TRBV12-4 and J is TRBJ2-5, with TRBD1 identical over 7 bases. The CDR3 runs 14 residues. With 5 bases clipped from V and 1 base from J, the junction kept 4 bases outside the gene matches. The CDR3 sequence is CASSRGQSQETQYF. As DNA, the CDR3 is TGTGCCAGCAGTCGGGGACAGAGCCAAGAGACCCAGTACTTC.

The V gene is TRBV7-8, the J gene TRBJ2-7; TRBD2 matches 8 bases. The V gene end was trimmed by 3 bases and the J gene end by 0 bases; junction bases not matched to a gene: 4. Germline CDR1 and CDR2: SGHVS and FQNEAQ. This CDR3 is 15 amino acids long. CDR3 coding DNA: TGTGCCAGCAGCTTTAGGACTAGCTTCTCCTACGAGCAGTACTTC. Protein: CASSFRTSFSYEQYF.

This clonotype was observed many times. The CDR3 here is CASSLSSPHSGNTIYF. The DNA for the CDR3 is TGTGCCAGCAGTTTGTCTAGCCCGCACTCTGGAAACACCATATATTTT. The J gene is TRBJ1-3, the V gene TRBV27; D gene uncertain. This CDR3 contains 16 residues. Trimming took off 3 bases at V and 0 bases at J, with 12 bases between the two ends. Germline-derived CDR1 and CDR2 are MNHEY and SMNVEV (reference sequence).

The chain employs TRBV6-1 and TRBJ2-7, with 7 bases identical to TRBD1. CDR3 size: 14 residues. Germline V gene lookup returns CDR1 MNHNS and CDR2 SASEGT. The V segment lost 8 bases and the J segment 6 bases; nucleotides outside the gene matches: 13. The CDR3 DNA sequence: TGTGCCAGCTCTCTTAAAAACAGGGGAAGCGAGCAGTACTTC. This encodes CASSLKNRGSEQYF.